The 27 T cell receptor beta chains below come from one sample, sequenced in a study of Ad26.COV2.S vaccination and SARS-CoV-2 variants. Generated by immunoSEQ multiplex PCR, the TCRdb table keeps only in-frame clones and is missing some. This repertoire shows a few hundred thousand clones, 80% to 90% found once; its top ten account for just under 7.5%. Stated treatment: roughly 18 received Ad26.COV2.S at low or high dose, single or two shots; roughly 5 received placebo; per-sample allocation not given. All samples were drawn on day 63, counting from the first vaccine or placebo injection. Sequenced here: peripheral blood, sampled in a trial of Ad26.COV2.S vaccine versus placebo. These TCRs come from a person aged 18-60 years who received the Ad26.COV2.S COVID-19 vaccine or a placebo.

As for this clone: This specimen includes other DNA sequences encoding the same CDR3. The chain is built from TRBV9 and TRBJ2-7, with 7 nucleotides matching TRBD2. The length of the CDR3 is 14 residues. Germline V gene lookup returns CDR1 SGDLS and CDR2 YYNGEE. The V gene end was trimmed by 0 bases and the J gene end by 3 bases; junction bases not matched to a gene: 3. The CDR3 nucleotides read TGTGCCAGCAGCGTAGGGCCGGGAGGCTACGAGCAGTACTTC. It translates to CASSVGPGGYEQYF.

This clone has only one observation. The gene calls are TRBV7-9 and TRBJ1-5; D is unclear. Deletions cut 5 bases from V and 1 base from J, with 3 bases between. The CDR3 length is 12 residues. Germline loops: CDR1 SEHNR, CDR2 FQNEAQ (reference sequence). CDR3 bases: TGTGCCAGCAGCCCCAGCAATCAGCCCCAGCATTTT. This codes for CASSPSNQPQHF.

This chain uses TRBV27 with TRBJ2-7; D unclear. Germline CDR1 reads MNHEY; CDR2 reads SMNVEV (reference sequence). Trimming cost V 0 bases and J 1 base, with 7 bases left between them. The CDR3 has 14 residues. The chain's CDR3 is CASSLSITSYEQYF. CDR3 DNA sequence: TGTGCCAGCAGTTTATCGATAACGTCCTACGAGCAGTACTTC.

V gene TRBV7-8 combines with J gene TRBJ1-2; tentative D call: TRBD1 (5 bases). Germline CDR1 reads SGHVS; CDR2 reads FQNEAQ. Trimming removed 5 bases from V and 8 bases from J, with 18 bases in between. The CDR3 is made up of 14 amino acids. This CDR3 is CASSLGLRGQGYTF. Here the CDR3 DNA reads TGTGCCAGCAGCCTGGGACTGCGAGGGCAGGGCTACACCTTC.

A note on this clone: At one of its ends the junction is not consistent with the germline gene, which may arise from a read error. V usage is TRBV7-3 and J usage is TRBJ2-4, with 8 bases that match TRBD1. The CDR3 runs to 16 residues. The V gene's germline CDR1 is SGHTA and CDR2 FQGTGA. Here the CDR3 reads CASSLGTGGAQNIQYF. The CDR3, as DNA: TGTGCCAGCAGCTTAGGCACAGGGGGAGCCCAAAACATTCAGTACTTC.

V usage is TRBV9 and J usage is TRBJ2-7; no reliable D call. The CDR3 loop spans 15 amino acids. Germline V gene data show CDR1 as SGDLS and CDR2 as YYNGEE. V was pared by 0 bases and J by 1 base, with 11 bases between. CDR3 residues: CASSVGPDFSYEQYF. The CDR3 DNA is TGTGCCAGCAGCGTAGGGCCCGATTTTTCCTACGAGCAGTACTTC.

The table lists this clone with a few counts. The chain couples TRBV4-1 to TRBJ1-3; a possible D gene is TRBD1 (5 bases). Trimming took off 1 base at V and 0 bases at J, with 16 bases between the two ends. The CDR3 contains 18 residues. Germline loops: CDR1 MGHRA, CDR2 YSYEKL. The CDR3 coding sequence is TGCGCCAGCAGCCAAGTAGACAGAGTCTCCCGCTCTGGAAACACCATATATTTT. Amino acid sequence: CASSQVDRVSRSGNTIYF.

The chain combines TRBV2 with TRBJ1-2, with 8 nucleotides matching TRBD1. The CDR3 spans 15 residues. The junction had 3 bases not matched to a gene; V was cut back by 1 base and J by 2 bases. CDR1 and CDR2 from the germline V gene are SNHLY and FYNNEI. The CDR3, as DNA: TGTGCCAGCAGTGAAGGGACAGGGCTCAACTATGGCTACACCTTC. This translates into CASSEGTGLNYGYTF.

This clone was detected only a few times. The genes are TRBV20-1 and TRBJ1-2, with D possibly TRBD1 on 6 matching bases. This CDR3 contains 11 residues. V dropped 3 bases and J dropped 4 bases, with 6 bases sitting between them. Germline CDR1 DFQATT, CDR2 SNEGSKA (reference sequence). Written as DNA, the CDR3 is TGCAGTGCTAGGGACAGCTATGGCTACACCTTC. Translated: CSARDSYGYTF.

The chain couples TRBV5-6 to TRBJ2-7; 13 nucleotides agree with TRBD2. V trimming: 2 bases; J trimming: 1 base; junction bases outside the gene matches: 3. Germline CDR1 reads SGHDT; CDR2 reads YYEEEE. This CDR3 is 16 amino acids long. In nucleotides, the CDR3 is TGTGCCAGCAGCTTTCGGACTAGCGGGAGTTCCTACGAGCAGTACTTC. Translated, it gives CASSFRTSGSSYEQYF.

The chain carries TRBV7-3 and TRBJ2-1, with 12 bases identical to TRBD2. V was clipped by 8 bases and J by 2 bases; unmatched bases: 4. The CDR3 covers 15 residues. CDR1 and CDR2 from the germline V gene are SGHTA and FQGTGA. CDR3 sequence: CASGLAGGPYNEQFF. The CDR3 coding sequence is TGTGCCAGCGGCCTAGCGGGAGGGCCCTACAATGAGCAGTTCTTC.

The chain has TRBV7-9 and TRBJ1-1; D might be TRBD1 (6 bases). Trimming took off 4 bases at V and 4 bases at J, with 7 bases between the two ends. Germline lookup yields CDR1 SEHNR and CDR2 FQNEAQ (reference sequence). The CDR3 consists of 12 residues. CDR3 nucleotide sequence: TGTGCCAGCAGCTACAGGGTCACTGAAGCTTTCTTT. Translation gives CASSYRVTEAFF.

In DNA, the CDR3 is TGTGCCAGCAGCTTAGGCGGGTGGAACACTGAAGCTTTCTTT. It translates to CASSLGGWNTEAFF. V gene TRBV11-2 combines with J gene TRBJ1-1, with no clear D. CDR1 and CDR2 from the germline V gene are SGHAT and FQNNGV. Trimming pared 1 base from V and 1 base from J, leaving 7 bases between. The CDR3 spans 14 residues.

The J gene is TRBJ1-4, the V gene TRBV7-9; 10 bases agree with TRBD1. Trimming took 3 bases from V and 7 from J; bases not matched to a gene: 5. Germline V gene sequence: CDR1 SEHNR, CDR2 FQNEAQ (reference sequence). The CDR3 runs 15 residues. The chain's CDR3 is CASSFRQGASEKLFF. The CDR3 DNA follows: TGTGCCAGCAGCTTTCGACAGGGGGCAAGTGAAAAACTGTTTTTT.

Written as DNA, the CDR3 is TGTGCCAGCAGCCAAGCGGTTAGCTCCTACGAGCAGTACTTC. This codes for CASSQAVSSYEQYF. This chain joins TRBV3-1 (or the pseudogene TRBV3-2) and TRBJ2-7, with unresolved D. CDR1 LGHDT and CDR2 YNNKEL come from the germline V gene (reference sequence). The length of the CDR3 is 14 residues. Trimming shortened V by 1 base and J by 0 bases, and 7 bases separated the two germline ends.

This chain joins TRBV6-5 and TRBJ2-6; D not resolved. This CDR3 has 16 amino acids. Trimming removed 0 bases from V and 0 bases from J, with 6 bases in between. Germline V lookup: CDR1 MNHEY, CDR2 SVGAGI. The CDR3 DNA is TGTGCCAGCAGTTACTCGAGGATCTCTGGGGCCAACGTCCTGACTTTC. Translation gives CASSYSRISGANVLTF.

CDR3 bases: TGTGCCAGCAGCCTCAGGGGCTTGTACGAGCAGTACTTC. Residues: CASSLRGLYEQYF. The chain combines TRBV13 with TRBJ2-7; D is perhaps TRBD1 (6 bases). Germline V gene lookup returns CDR1 PRHDT and CDR2 FYEKMQ (reference sequence). Trimming took off 5 bases at V and 4 bases at J, with 12 bases between the two ends. This CDR3 comprises 13 residues.

The chain carries TRBV18 and TRBJ2-2; D unclear. This CDR3 has 12 amino acids. The V and J ends lost 0 bases and 7 bases respectively, with 3 bases between them. CDR1 KGHSH and CDR2 LQKENI come from the germline V gene. CDR3 nucleotide sequence: TGTGCCAGCTCACCACCGAGCGGGGAGCTGTTTTTT. Encoded protein: CASSPPSGELFF.

V is TRBV7-2 and J is TRBJ1-5; maybe TRBD1 (5 bases). This CDR3 is 13 amino acids long. Germline CDR1 reads SGHTA; CDR2 reads FQGNSA. Trimming shortened V by 5 bases and J by 3 bases, and 8 bases separated the two germline ends. The CDR3 spells CASSRTNNQPQHF. Here the CDR3 DNA reads TGTGCCAGCAGCAGGACAAACAATCAGCCCCAGCATTTT.

The chain recombines TRBV24-1 with TRBJ2-2, with 15 bases identical to TRBD2. The trim removed 5 bases at V and 2 bases at J, leaving 2 bases unmatched. This CDR3 region has 17 residues. Germline-derived CDR1 and CDR2 are KGHDR and SFDVKD. CDR3 residues: CATSGGLAGGNTGELFF. CDR3 bases: TGTGCCACCAGTGGGGGACTAGCGGGGGGAAACACCGGGGAGCTGTTTTTT.

The genes are TRBV9 and TRBJ2-1; D is ambiguous. The germline gives CDR1 SGDLS, CDR2 YYNGEE. The CDR3 is made up of 14 amino acids. V lost 0 bases, J lost 2 bases, and 6 bases lay in between. CDR3 region: CASSVGGAYNEQFF. DNA for the CDR3: TGTGCCAGCAGCGTAGGAGGAGCCTACAATGAGCAGTTCTTC.

The DNA of the CDR3 is TGTGCCAGCAGCCAAATCAACTCTGGGGCCAACGTCCTGACTTTC. Translated: CASSQINSGANVLTF. The chain has TRBV4-2 and TRBJ2-6, with D hard to call. Germline V CDR1 and CDR2: LGHNA, YNFKEQ. Trimming pared 2 bases from V and 0 bases from J, leaving 5 bases between. This CDR3 is 15 amino acids long.

The V and J genes are TRBV6-5 and TRBJ2-7; D not resolved. The germline V and J ends were trimmed by 6 bases and 2 bases, with 14 bases remaining between them. Germline CDR1 reads MNHEY; CDR2 reads SVGAGI. The CDR3 loop spans 14 amino acids. CDR3 amino acids: CASRAGRSTYEQYF. The DNA of the CDR3 is TGTGCCAGCAGAGCCGGCAGGAGCACCTACGAGCAGTACTTC.

DNA of the CDR3: TGTGCCAGCAGCTTCGGCAGACCCCCGTTAAGTTGGGAGACCCAGTACTTC. Encoded protein: CASSFGRPPLSWETQYF. The chain is built from TRBV5-6 and TRBJ2-5, with no clear D. Trimming took 2 bases from V and 5 from J, leaving 22 bases between them. Germline V lookup: CDR1 SGHDT, CDR2 YYEEEE. This CDR3 region has 17 residues. Full variable domain (remainder filled in from reference TRBV5-6 and TRBJ2-5): DAGVTQSPTHLIKTRGQQVTLRCSPKSGHDTVSWYQQALGQGPQFIFQYYEEEERQRGNFPDRFSGHQFPNYSSELNVNALLLGDSALYLCASSFGRPPLSWETQYFGPGTRLLVL.

This CDR3 is CAWSVLAGTEAFF. Written as DNA, the CDR3 is TGTGCCTGGAGTGTACTAGCAGGGACTGAAGCTTTCTTT. The V and J genes are TRBV30 and TRBJ1-1; D is possibly TRBD1 (5 bases). The CDR3 sequence is 13 residues long. V lost 0 bases and J 5 bases, leaving 10 bases between the germline ends. CDR1 GTSNPN and CDR2 SVGIG come from the germline V gene (reference sequence).

For this clone: This CDR3 is also generated by other DNA sequences in the sample. V is TRBV7-9 and J is TRBJ1-6; D gene uncertain. This CDR3 contains 14 residues. V lost 2 bases, J lost 1 base, and 3 bases lay in between. Germline assignment: CDR1 SEHNR and CDR2 FQNEAQ (reference sequence). The CDR3 loop is CASSLSSYNSPLHF. In DNA form, the CDR3 reads TGTGCCAGCAGCTTAAGTTCCTATAATTCACCCCTCCACTTT.

This clone was seen once. The chain uses TRBV3-1 (or the pseudogene TRBV3-2) and TRBJ1-3; possible D gene TRBD1, 5 bases. Germline loops: CDR1 LGHDT, CDR2 YNNKEL (reference sequence). V was trimmed by 0 bases and J by 0 bases, leaving 9 bases between them. The CDR3 totals 16 residues. As DNA, the CDR3 is TGTGCCAGCAGCCAAGACGGGGGACCCTCTGGAAACACCATATATTTT. This codes for CASSQDGGPSGNTIYF.